The 30 T cell receptor beta chains below were found in one sample sequenced in a study of blood T cells in healthy people across ages (dated by TCRdb to the mid-2010s). Library preparation used 5' RACE. Reads for this sample came from an Illumina HiSeq 2500. A second PCR of 7 to 11 cycles was performed with a sample-barcoded 5' primer and a J-beta primer mix. TCRdb reran the public reads through fastp at Q25 and MiXCR, keeping productive beta chains. CDR3 protein sequences are deduplicated, and each keeps its most common genes and DNA. This sample comprises approximately 770,000 distinct CDR3 sequences, about 62% of them detected only once. Together, the top ten hold 20% to 25% of the sample. What was sequenced was blood. The receptors come from a man in his thirties or forties in good health.

This rearrangement joins TRBV9 to TRBJ2-3; a weak D match, TRBD2 (6 bases). This CDR3 region has 14 residues. Germline assignment: CDR1 SGDLS and CDR2 YYNGEE. The V end was cut by 7 bases, the J end by 0 bases, with 12 bases between. The chain's CDR3 is CASGGQASTDTQYF. The DNA for the CDR3 is TGTGCCAGCGGAGGGCAGGCGAGCACAGATACGCAGTATTTT.

The rearrangement links TRBV7-9 to TRBJ2-5; D might be TRBD1 (5 bases). V lost 1 base and J 3 bases, leaving 15 bases between the germline ends. Germline V gene lookup returns CDR1 SEHNR and CDR2 FQNEAQ (reference sequence). The CDR3 runs to 16 residues. CDR3 nucleotide sequence: TGTGCCAGCAGCTTAGGACAGCCGAAGGTTAAAGAGACCCAGTACTTC. Its protein is CASSLGQPKVKETQYF.

The rearrangement uses TRBV7-6 and TRBJ2-2; D not resolved. The V end was cut by 6 bases, the J end by 5 bases, with 13 bases between. CDR3 size: 14 residues. From germline, CDR1 is SGHVS and CDR2 FNYEAQ. The CDR3 DNA follows: TGTGCCAGCAGACCGAGCGCGATTACCGGGGAGCTGTTTTTT. Its protein product is CASRPSAITGELFF.

The V gene is TRBV2, the J gene TRBJ1-5, with D unresolved. The CDR3 is 15 amino acids. CDR1 and CDR2 (germline): SNHLY, FYNNEI. V was cut by 8 bases and J by 2 bases, with 16 bases left in between. CDR3 coding DNA: TGTGCCAGCCGCCTAACGGAAGGCGGCAATCAGCCCCAGCATTTT. Protein sequence: CASRLTEGGNQPQHF.

There are a few counts of this clonotype. V is TRBV27 and J is TRBJ1-6; D is undetermined. V was clipped by 6 bases and J by 7 bases, with 22 bases between them. The CDR3 runs to 17 residues. Germline assignment: CDR1 MNHEY and CDR2 SMNVEV (reference sequence). CDR3: CASSQFPGILGNSPLHF. The CDR3 DNA is TGTGCCAGCAGCCAGTTTCCGGGAATACTGGGAAATTCACCCCTCCACTTT.

The gene calls are TRBV15 and TRBJ2-1; the D is unclear. V lost 7 bases and J lost 5, with 12 bases in between. From germline, CDR1 is LNHNV and CDR2 YYDKDF (reference sequence). This CDR3 is built from 13 residues. CDR3 DNA: TGTGCCACCAAACCCACGTCTCACAATGAGCAGTTCTTC. This encodes CATKPTSHNEQFF.

V usage is TRBV15 and J usage is TRBJ1-6; a weak D match, TRBD1 (5 bases). CDR3 length equals 15 residues. V lost 0 bases and J lost 9, with 12 bases in between. The germline V gene has CDR1 LNHNV and CDR2 YYDKDF (reference sequence). CDR3 DNA sequence: TGTGCCACCAGCAGAGATGCAACAGGTGGTTCACCCCTCCACTTT. Its protein is CATSRDATGGSPLHF. Based on the CDR3 plus reference TRBV15 and TRBJ1-6, the full variable domain is DAMVIQNPRYQVTQFGKPVTLSCSQTLNHNVMYWYQQKSSQAPKLLFHYYDKDFNNEADTPDNFQSRRPNTSFCFLDIRSPGLGDTAMYLCATSRDATGGSPLHFGNGTRLTVT.

The J gene is TRBJ1-2, the V gene TRBV29-1; 11 positions agree with TRBD1. From germline, CDR1 is SQVTM and CDR2 ANQGSEA. CDR3 size: 15 residues. Trimming at V came to 4 bases and at J to 5 bases, leaving 9 bases not matched to a gene. CDR3 amino acids: CSVGKGTGGKYGYTF. In nucleotides, the CDR3 is TGCAGCGTTGGGAAAGGGACAGGGGGTAAATATGGCTACACCTTC.

V gene TRBV5-1 combines with J gene TRBJ1-1; possibly TRBD1 for D (5 bases). The V gene lost 4 bases and the J gene lost 0 bases, with 13 bases spanning the gap. The CDR3 totals 15 residues. CDR1 is SGHRS and CDR2 is YFSETQ in the germline V gene. CDR3: CASSRTAGVNTEAFF. CDR3 in DNA: TGCGCCAGCAGCAGGACGGCGGGGGTGAACACTGAAGCTTTCTTT.

This clonotype showed up just a few times. V usage is TRBV7-2 and J usage is TRBJ2-1; D is unclear. Trimming stripped 1 base from V and 10 bases from J, with 8 bases between. Germline CDR1 reads SGHTA; CDR2 reads FQGNSA. The CDR3 loop spans 12 amino acids. As DNA, the CDR3 is TGTGCCAGCAGCTTAGGCTATATAGAGCAGTTCTTC. It encodes CASSLGYIEQFF.

V usage is TRBV11-3 and J usage is TRBJ2-7; TRBD1 matches at 7 bases. The J call may be in error: the DNA end matches TRBJ2-5 better. There are 13 residues in the CDR3. The germline V gene has CDR1 SGHNT and CDR2 YENEEA. The CDR3, as DNA: TGTGCCAGCAGCGGAGACAGGGCTAGGACCCAGTACTTC. This sequence encodes CASSGDRARTQYF.

This chain links TRBV29-1 with TRBJ2-7; D is unresolved. Trimming took 6 bases from V and 0 from J, leaving 9 bases between them. CDR1 and CDR2 from the germline V gene are SQVTM and ANQGSEA. CDR3 length: 12 amino acids. CDR3 DNA sequence: TGCAGCGTGGTTCTACCCTCCTACGAGCAGTACTTC. This gives the protein CSVVLPSYEQYF.

This clonotype occurred once. The chain couples TRBV20-1 to TRBJ2-1; 7 bases map to TRBD1. The germline CDR1 and CDR2 sequences are DFQATT and SNEGSKA (reference sequence). The CDR3 runs to 11 residues. V dropped 5 bases and J dropped 12; count of bases not matched to a gene: 7. CDR3 sequence: CSAPTNRGQFF. Here the CDR3 DNA reads TGCAGTGCTCCGACCAACAGGGGGCAGTTCTTC.

The chain has TRBV20-1 and TRBJ2-4; D is perhaps TRBD2 (5 bases). Germline CDR1 is DFQATT and CDR2 is SNEGSKA (reference sequence). With 7 bases removed from V and 9 bases from J, the gap between germline ends came to 19 bases. The CDR3 runs 13 residues. The CDR3 loop reads CSVTSPLAGIQYF. DNA for the CDR3: TGCAGTGTTACATCCCCCCTAGCAGGCATTCAGTACTTC.

The chain recombines TRBV7-8 with TRBJ1-3, with no clear D. Trimming removed 5 bases at V and 1 base at J, with 6 bases between. CDR3 size: 13 residues. Germline V lookup: CDR1 SGHVS, CDR2 FQNEAQ. The CDR3 DNA reads TGTGCCAGCAGCCATCTGTCTGGAAACACCATATATTTT. Encoded protein: CASSHLSGNTIYF. Combining the CDR3 with reference TRBV7-8 and TRBJ1-3 gives the whole variable domain GAGVSQSPRYKVAKRGQDVALRCDPISGHVSLFWYQQALGQGPEFLTYFQNEAQLDKSGLPSDRFFAERPEGSVSTLKIQRTQQEDSAVYLCASSHLSGNTIYFGEGSWLTVV.

The V and J genes are TRBV29-1 and TRBJ1-2; 8 bases map to TRBD1. The junction had 4 bases not matched to a gene; V was cut back by 7 bases and J by 3 bases. The CDR3 sequence is 12 residues long. CDR1 is SQVTM and CDR2 is ANQGSEA in the germline V gene. In nucleotides, the CDR3 is TGCAGCGGAACAGGGGGAGACTATGGCTACACCTTC. Its translation is CSGTGGDYGYTF.

DNA of the CDR3: TGTGCCAGCTCACGATCTGGCGATAACTATGGCTACACCTTC. The encoded protein is CASSRSGDNYGYTF. The rearrangement joins TRBV18 to TRBJ1-2; D unresolved. CDR3 length equals 14 residues. Germline assignment: CDR1 KGHSH and CDR2 LQKENI. V was clipped by 4 bases and J by 1 base, with 10 bases between them.

This clonotype occurred a few times. V is TRBV4-3 and J is TRBJ2-6; no definite D call. Germline-derived CDR1 and CDR2 are LGHNA and YSLEER. This CDR3 has 17 residues. Trimming took off 0 bases at V and 2 bases at J, with 11 bases between the two ends. CDR3 nucleotides: TGCGCCAGCAGCCAAGAATTGAGCAGCACTGGGGCCAACGTCCTGACTTTC. It is translated as CASSQELSSTGANVLTF.

This clonotype was seen more than once but under ten times. The rearrangement links TRBV6-1 to TRBJ2-3, with TRBD2 identical over 14 bases. Germline CDR1 MNHNS, CDR2 SASEGT. This CDR3 spans 17 amino acids. J was trimmed by 1 base and V by 6 bases; bases with no gene match: 6. CDR3 in amino acids: CASRGLAGGAGTDTQYF. Here the CDR3 DNA reads TGTGCCAGCAGAGGACTAGCGGGAGGAGCCGGCACAGATACGCAGTATTTT.

V is TRBV6-5 and J is TRBJ1-6; weak D call: TRBD1 (5 bases). The V and J ends lost 6 bases and 8 bases respectively, with 11 bases between them. This CDR3 region has 13 residues. Germline V gene data show CDR1 as MNHEY and CDR2 as SVGAGI. The CDR3 loop reads CASRQGGDSPLHF. As DNA, the CDR3 is TGTGCCAGCAGGCAGGGAGGAGATTCACCCCTCCACTTT.

The chain carries TRBV20-1 and TRBJ2-5; D call uncertain. CDR3 length: 10 residues. CDR1 is DFQATT and CDR2 is SNEGSKA in the germline V gene (reference sequence). V dropped 7 bases and J dropped 1 base, with 4 bases sitting between them. CDR3 residues: CSGSQETQYF. CDR3 nucleotides: TGCAGTGGGTCCCAAGAGACCCAGTACTTC.

The chain has TRBV6-5 and TRBJ1-5; D not resolved. Looked up from germline, CDR1 is MNHEY and CDR2 is SVGAGI. V dropped 2 bases and J dropped 10 bases, with 9 bases sitting between them. This CDR3 is built from 12 residues. The CDR3 spells CASSYPHDPQHF. In nucleotides, the CDR3 is TGTGCCAGCAGTTACCCTCACGACCCCCAGCATTTT.

This clonotype was detected only a few times. The CDR3 DNA is TGCGCCAGCAGCCAAGATAGCCGGCGTGAAGAGCAGTTCTTC. Protein: CASSQDSRREEQFF. This rearrangement joins TRBV4-3 to TRBJ2-1; D remains ambiguous. The CDR3 extends over 14 amino acids. The germline gives CDR1 LGHNA, CDR2 YSLEER. The ends were cut back, 0 bases at V and 10 bases at J, with 13 bases in the middle.

The chain carries TRBV20-1 and TRBJ2-7, with D possibly matching TRBD1 (6 bases). Looked up from germline, CDR1 is DFQATT and CDR2 is SNEGSKA (reference sequence). V was shortened by 5 bases and J by 2 bases, with 16 bases between the two germline ends. This CDR3 is 14 amino acids long. CDR3 nucleotides: TGCAGTGCTGGCCCCGGGACAACACCCTACGAGCAGTACTTC. Its protein product is CSAGPGTTPYEQYF.

The V gene is TRBV12-3 or TRBV12-4, the J gene TRBJ2-5; D is unresolved. The J call may be mistaken, given a closer DNA end match to TRBJ2-7. This CDR3 contains 16 residues. CDR3 coding DNA: TGTGCCAGCAGTCTTCGTGCTGGGCGATTGGGGTACGAGCAGTACTTC. Translating gives CASSLRAGRLGYEQYF.

About this clonotype itself: The junction shows a germline mismatch at one end, possibly a read error. The chain combines TRBV6-5 with TRBJ2-7; D is tentatively TRBD1 or TRBD2 (5 bases each). CDR1 and CDR2 from the germline V gene are MNHEY and SVGAGI. The CDR3 extends over 14 amino acids. The CDR3 protein is CASSDSRGPYEQYF. In DNA, the CDR3 is TGTGCCAGCAGTGACTCGAGGGGCCCCTACGAGCAGTACTTC.

The chain combines TRBV7-2 with TRBJ1-1; 9 positions agree with TRBD1. The CDR3 is 13 residues long. V was pared by 6 bases and J by 6 bases, with 5 bases of the junction left unmatched. In germline, CDR1 is SGHTA, CDR2 FQGNSA. CDR3 in amino acids: CASRRDRVAEAFF. CDR3 nucleotides: TGTGCCAGCAGACGGGACAGGGTCGCTGAAGCTTTCTTT.

V gene TRBV20-1 combines with J gene TRBJ2-6; 15 nucleotides align to TRBD2. The CDR3 is made up of 17 amino acids. CDR1 is DFQATT and CDR2 is SNEGSKA in the germline V gene (reference sequence). J was trimmed by 4 bases and V by 5 bases; bases with no gene match: 6. CDR3 bases: TGCAGTGCTCCACGGACTAGCGGGAGGGTGGGGGCCAACGTCCTGACTTTC. Amino acids: CSAPRTSGRVGANVLTF.

The gene calls are TRBV12-3 or TRBV12-4 and TRBJ2-7; TRBD2 aligns across 12 bases. The J segment lost 4 bases and the V segment lost 7 bases, leaving 5 bases of the junction unmatched. This CDR3 has 14 amino acids. The DNA for the CDR3 is TGTGCCAGCACTTCTAGCGGGGGGGGGTACGAGCAGTACTTC. Its translation is CASTSSGGGYEQYF.

Only a few counts were recorded for this clonotype. The gene calls are TRBV29-1 and TRBJ1-1; D gene unclear. The CDR3 is made up of 13 amino acids. The V end lost 6 bases, the J end lost 1 base, and 12 bases lay between the germline ends. Germline CDR1 SQVTM, CDR2 ANQGSEA. CDR3 protein: CSVTQGWNTEAFF. As DNA, the CDR3 is TGCAGCGTCACTCAAGGATGGAACACTGAAGCTTTCTTT.